Sequencing of this T cell receptor (beta chain) was carried out in a study of PD-1 blockade in classical Hodgkin lymphoma. As for the study in general: The patients were dosed with nivolumab 3 mg/kg, infused intravenously every 2 weeks.

Documented time point: cycle 4 day 1 (C4D1), after 6 weeks of nivolumab. Relapse was seen in all patients after autologous stem cell transplantation, and brentuximab vedotin exposure was variable. Sequencing was performed with immunoSEQ multiplex PCR; in TCRdb, only in-frame clones are kept and a portion is missing. The data contain tens of thousands of clones, more than 65% of them singletons. Germline CDR1 is SGHRS and CDR2 is YFSETQ. This CDR3 is built from 15 residues. With 1 base clipped from V and 2 bases from J, the junction kept 2 bases outside the gene matches. The TCR originated in a human donor with classical Hodgkin lymphoma. The sample here was peripheral blood mononuclear cells (PBMCs), taken before the fourth cycle of nivolumab. V gene TRBV5-1 combines with J gene TRBJ1-3; 8 positions match TRBD1. The CDR3, as DNA: TGCGCCAGCAGCTTGCAGGGGGCCACTGGAAACACCATATATTTT. As protein: CASSLQGATGNTIYF.